This T cell receptor beta chain was captured in a study of blood T cell repertoires in COVID-19. Study information: Donors in the United States, Italy and Spain gave samples during acute or convalescent COVID-19. PBMCs, B-cell-depleted T cells, or T cells were the source of the cDNA or gDNA that made up the material.

In the study's own analysis: Nucleated cell number was recorded as an estimate derived from reference gene primer amplification. Here immunoSEQ multiplex PCR was the method, and the copy in TCRdb shows in-frame clones only, minus some. V and J calls and clone size are given by that table; D and trimming were obtained from the DNA. The profile shows more than 150,000 clones, 80% to 85% of them singletons. CDR3 length: 14 amino acids. V dropped 3 bases and J dropped 6 bases, with 14 bases sitting between them. The germline CDR1 and CDR2 sequences are KGHSH and LQKENI. Sequencing used peripheral blood. The origin of this receptor is a middle-aged woman with acute or convalescent COVID-19. V is TRBV18 and J is TRBJ1-2, with a tentative D call TRBD1 (6 bases). The CDR3 DNA reads TGTGCCAGCTCACCTAGGGGGAACGGCCATGGCTACACCTTC. It translates to CASSPRGNGHGYTF.